Following are 17 T cell receptor beta chains from one sample sequenced in a study of PD-1 blockade in classical Hodgkin lymphoma. Profiling relied on immunoSEQ multiplex PCR, and the TCRdb table lists in-frame clones only, not all of them. The sample has 20,000 to 25,000 clones, approximately 81% seen once. All the patients suffered relapse after autologous stem cell transplantation, and brentuximab vedotin exposure differed. The sample was peripheral blood mononuclear cells (PBMCs), taken before the second cycle of nivolumab. The receptor source for this set is a human donor with classical Hodgkin lymphoma.

V gene TRBV28 combines with J gene TRBJ2-1; D call uncertain. V lost 11 bases to trimming and J lost 4 bases, with 18 bases between them. The CDR3 loop spans 14 amino acids. Looked up from germline, CDR1 is MDHEN and CDR2 is SYDVKM. The CDR3 coding sequence is TGTGCCGCCCTATCCAGCTCGGCGTACAATGAGCAGTTCTTC. As protein: CAALSSSAYNEQFF.

This clone was counted a few times. The rearrangement uses TRBV5-6 and TRBJ2-5; 8 bases map to TRBD1. Trimming at V came to 0 bases and at J to 0 bases, leaving 1 base not matched to a gene. The CDR3 runs 15 residues. The V gene's germline CDR1 is SGHDT and CDR2 YYEEEE. The CDR3 spells CASSLGTGYQETQYF. The DNA of the CDR3 is TGTGCCAGCAGCTTGGGGACAGGGTACCAAGAGACCCAGTACTTC.

V is TRBV5-6 and J is TRBJ1-2; 9 bases agree with TRBD1. Trimming took 2 bases from V and 3 from J; bases not matched to a gene: 5. Per germline, CDR1 SGHDT and CDR2 YYEEEE. This CDR3 contains 15 residues. CDR3 sequence: CASSFGDRVYYGYTF. The CDR3 DNA is TGTGCCAGCAGCTTCGGGGACAGGGTTTACTATGGCTACACCTTC.

The rearrangement joins TRBV5-1 to TRBJ2-1, with 8 bases aligning to TRBD2. V lost 2 bases, J lost 0 bases, and 4 bases stayed unmatched. CDR3 length equals 16 residues. Germline V gives CDR1 SGHRS, CDR2 YFSETQ. CDR3 DNA sequence: TGCGCCAGCAGCTTTTTAGCGGGGAGCTCCTACAATGAGCAGTTCTTC. It yields the protein CASSFLAGSSYNEQFF.

This chain joins TRBV14 and TRBJ2-1; possibly TRBD2 for D (6 bases). Trimming removed 3 bases from V and 0 bases from J, with 15 bases in between. CDR1 and CDR2 from the germline V gene are SGHDN and FVKESK. This CDR3 is 17 amino acids long. This chain's CDR3 is CASSHAGRPSSYNEQFF. The CDR3 DNA reads TGTGCCAGCAGCCATGCGGGACGCCCTAGCTCCTACAATGAGCAGTTCTTC.

The gene calls are TRBV6-1 and TRBJ1-2; no clear D gene. Germline CDR1 and CDR2: MNHNS and SASEGT. The CDR3 runs to 15 residues. The V gene lost 0 bases and the J gene lost 1 base, with 9 bases spanning the gap. CDR3 residues: CASSEALGFNYGYTF. The CDR3 nucleotides are TGTGCCAGCAGTGAAGCGCTAGGATTTAACTATGGCTACACCTTC.

In this sample, this clone turned up a few times. The V gene is TRBV6-1, the J gene TRBJ2-5, with D possibly called TRBD1 or TRBD2 (5 bases each). CDR1 is MNHNS and CDR2 is SASEGT in the germline V gene. V lost 6 bases and J lost 2, with 16 bases in between. This CDR3 has 15 residues. The CDR3 loop reads CASRRDLVGQETQYF. The CDR3 DNA follows: TGTGCCAGCAGGAGGGACCTAGTGGGTCAAGAGACCCAGTACTTC.

The CDR3 nucleotides are TGTGCCAGCAGCTTCTCCTACGAGCAGTACTTC. Its protein is CASSFSYEQYF. V and J are TRBV7-2 and TRBJ2-7; D remains unclear. Germline CDR1 SGHTA, CDR2 FQGNSA. V was clipped by 3 bases and J by 0 bases, with 0 bases between them. The CDR3 has 11 residues.

Only one count was recorded for this clone. The CDR3 coding sequence is TGTGCCAGCAGCGCCCAACAGGGTAGGACAGATACGCAGTATTTT. Translating gives CASSAQQGRTDTQYF. The chain uses TRBV7-3 and TRBJ2-3; tentatively, D is TRBD1 (6 bases). The V gene lost 5 bases and the J gene lost 3 bases, with 15 bases spanning the gap. The CDR3 consists of 15 residues. Germline V lookup: CDR1 SGHTA, CDR2 FQGTGA.

The table lists this clone with a few counts. The chain couples TRBV6-6 to TRBJ1-5; 8 bases are a match to TRBD1. Per germline, CDR1 MNHNY and CDR2 SVGAGI (reference sequence). The CDR3 spans 16 residues. The V segment lost 2 bases and the J segment 6 bases; nucleotides outside the gene matches: 9. The CDR3 reads CASSYQLGQGGQPQHF. The CDR3 nucleotides are TGTGCCAGCAGTTACCAACTAGGACAGGGCGGTCAGCCCCAGCATTTT.

The chain joins TRBV7-9 to TRBJ1-6; D is undetermined. The CDR3 extends over 16 amino acids. V was cut by 2 bases and J by 6 bases, with 14 bases left in between. Per the germline V gene, CDR1 is SEHNR and CDR2 is FQNEAQ (reference sequence). The CDR3 DNA follows: TGTGCCAGCAGCTTATCTTCCGGGGTGGGTAATTCACCCCTCCACTTT. It encodes CASSLSSGVGNSPLHF. The full variable domain, rest sourced from reference TRBV7-9 and TRBJ1-6, is DTGVSQNPRHKITKRGQNVTFRCDPISEHNRLYWYRQTLGQGPEFLTYFQNEAQLEKSRLLSDRFSAERPKGSFSTLEIQRTEQGDSAMYLCASSLSSGVGNSPLHFGNGTRLTVT.

The rearrangement joins TRBV2 to TRBJ2-2; no clear D. The germline V and J ends were trimmed by 6 bases and 3 bases, with 14 bases remaining between them. Germline V gene data show CDR1 as SNHLY and CDR2 as FYNNEI. The CDR3 is 15 residues long. The CDR3, as DNA: TGTGCCAGCAGCACGTTCGGTACGGACACCGGGGAGCTGTTTTTT. Its protein is CASSTFGTDTGELFF.

The rearrangement uses TRBV10-3 and TRBJ2-3, with 13 bases that match TRBD2. The CDR3 is 16 residues long. Germline loops: CDR1 ENHRY, CDR2 SYGVKD. J lost 2 bases, V lost 5 bases, and 4 bases had no gene match. Written as DNA, the CDR3 is TGTGCCATCAGTATCGGGACTAGCGGGGACACAGATACGCAGTATTTT. Encoded protein: CAISIGTSGDTDTQYF.

The rearrangement uses TRBV2 and TRBJ2-3; D is possibly TRBD2 (7 bases). CDR1 SNHLY and CDR2 FYNNEI come from the germline V gene. This CDR3 region has 16 residues. Trimming removed 1 base from V and 9 bases from J, with 20 bases in between. The CDR3 sequence is CASSEGSVLPGGTQYF. CDR3 DNA: TGTGCCAGCAGTGAAGGTAGCGTGCTTCCGGGGGGCACGCAGTATTTT.

This rearrangement joins TRBV7-9 to TRBJ1-4; D is undetermined. Trimming stripped 1 base from V and 0 bases from J, with 6 bases between. Germline loops: CDR1 SEHNR, CDR2 FQNEAQ (reference sequence). This CDR3 is built from 15 residues. The CDR3 sequence: CASSLGAATNEKLFF. The CDR3 coding sequence is TGTGCCAGCAGCTTAGGCGCAGCAACTAATGAAAAACTGTTTTTT.

The V and J genes are TRBV4-1 and TRBJ2-5, with D uncertain. The V end lost 4 bases, the J end lost 1 base, and 10 bases lay between the germline ends. This CDR3 is built from 14 residues. Germline V lookup: CDR1 MGHRA, CDR2 YSYEKL. The CDR3 nucleotides read TGCGCCAGCAGCCCCGGCGGTCCCCAAGAGACCCAGTACTTC. Its protein is CASSPGGPQETQYF.

The CDR3 spells CASSITRTGDETQYF. In DNA form, the CDR3 reads TGTGCCAGTAGTATCACACGGACAGGGGATGAGACCCAGTACTTC. This chain joins TRBV19 and TRBJ2-5, with 9 bases that match TRBD1. CDR1 and CDR2 (germline): LNHDA, SQIVND (reference sequence). The trim removed 3 bases at V and 5 bases at J, leaving 7 bases unmatched. The CDR3 is made up of 15 amino acids. Using reference TRBV19 and TRBJ2-5 for the parts outside the CDR3, the full variable domain is DGGITQSPKYLFRKEGQNVTLSCEQNLNHDAMYWYRQDPGQGLRLIYYSQIVNDFQKGDIAEGYSVSREKKESFPLTVTSAQKNPTAFYLCASSITRTGDETQYFGPGTRLLVL.